This TCR beta chain was sequenced during a study of blood T cells in healthy people across ages. Sample-barcoded 5' priming and a J-beta primer mix drove a second PCR of about 6 to 12 cycles. At least 2.5 million CDR3-containing paired-end reads were obtained per sample. TCRdb re-derived calls from the 5' RACE reads in MiXCR, one entry per CDR3 protein. The sample holds 1.5 million to 2 million distinct CDR3 sequences; 28% are singletons and the top ten take roughly 8%. The source of this sequence is a woman aged 30 to 39 in good health. The sequenced sample consisted of blood.

The CDR3 loop is CASSLDRAAGYTF. The CDR3 bases are TGTGCCAGCAGCTTAGACCGGGCGGCTGGCTACACCTTC. The chain combines TRBV7-2 with TRBJ1-2, with no clear D. CDR3 length: 13 residues. V was clipped by 1 base and J by 7 bases, with 10 bases between them. Germline CDR1 and CDR2: SGHTA and FQGNSA.